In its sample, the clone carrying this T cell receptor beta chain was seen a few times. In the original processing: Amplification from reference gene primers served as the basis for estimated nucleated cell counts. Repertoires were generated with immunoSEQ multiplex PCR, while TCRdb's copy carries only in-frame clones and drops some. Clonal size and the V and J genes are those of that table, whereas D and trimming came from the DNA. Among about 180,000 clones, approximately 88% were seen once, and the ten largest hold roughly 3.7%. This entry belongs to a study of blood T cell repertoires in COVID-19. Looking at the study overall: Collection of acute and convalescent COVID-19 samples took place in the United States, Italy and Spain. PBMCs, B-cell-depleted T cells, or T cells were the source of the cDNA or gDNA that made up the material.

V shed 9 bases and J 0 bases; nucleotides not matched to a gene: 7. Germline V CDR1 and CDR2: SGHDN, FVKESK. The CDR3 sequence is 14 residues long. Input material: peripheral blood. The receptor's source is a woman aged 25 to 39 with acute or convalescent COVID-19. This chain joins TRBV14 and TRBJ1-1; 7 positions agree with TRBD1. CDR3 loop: CARRGTDLNTEAFF. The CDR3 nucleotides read TGTGCCAGACGGGGGACAGATTTGAACACTGAAGCTTTCTTT.